This T cell receptor (beta chain) was profiled in a study of blood T cell repertoires in COVID-19. Germline CDR1 and CDR2: SGHDT and YYEEEE. The V and J ends lost 3 bases and 8 bases, in that order; junction bases with no gene match: 2. The CDR3 is 14 residues long. Original handling: The authors estimated nucleated cell counts from reference gene primer amplification. Clones were sequenced by immunoSEQ multiplex PCR, and TCRdb holds only the in-frame ones, with some missing. V and J calls and clone size follow that table, whereas D and trimming were derived from the DNA. The sample shows approximately 100,000 clones, 69% of them seen only once.

Sequenced input: peripheral blood. V gene TRBV5-6 combines with J gene TRBJ1-6; 10 bases are a match to TRBD1. This receptor was taken from an elderly man with acute or convalescent COVID-19. CDR3 region: CASSWGTGDSPLHF. The DNA of the CDR3 is TGTGCCAGCAGCTGGGGGACAGGGGATTCACCCCTCCACTTT. The full variable domain, with the rest looked up from reference TRBV5-6 and TRBJ1-6, is DAGVTQSPTHLIKTRGQQVTLRCSPKSGHDTVSWYQQALGQGPQFIFQYYEEEERQRGNFPDRFSGHQFPNYSSELNVNALLLGDSALYLCASSWGTGDSPLHFGNGTRLTVT.